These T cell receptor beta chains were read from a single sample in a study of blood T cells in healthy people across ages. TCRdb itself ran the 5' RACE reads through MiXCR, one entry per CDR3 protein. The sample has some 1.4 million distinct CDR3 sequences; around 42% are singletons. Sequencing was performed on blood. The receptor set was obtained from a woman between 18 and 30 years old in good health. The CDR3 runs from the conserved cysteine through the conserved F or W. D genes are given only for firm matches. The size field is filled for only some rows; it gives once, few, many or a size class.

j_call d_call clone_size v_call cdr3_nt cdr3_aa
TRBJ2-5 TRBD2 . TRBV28 TGCGCCAGCAGTTTAGGTGGCGGGAGGCGGGGAAGGGAGACCCAGTACTTC CASSLGGGRRGRETQYF
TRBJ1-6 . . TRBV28 TGTGCCAGCAGTTCCTACGACCGGGCCTATAAGTCACCCCTCCACTTT CASSSYDRAYKSPLHF
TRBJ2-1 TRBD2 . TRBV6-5 TGTGCCAGCAGTTACATGGGACTAGCGGGCCCCCGCTCCTACAATGAGCAGTTCTTC CASSYMGLAGPRSYNEQFF
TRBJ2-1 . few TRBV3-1 TGTGCCAGCAGCCAACGACCCGGGACCACTACCTCCTACAATGAGCAGTTCTTC CASSQRPGTTTSYNEQFF
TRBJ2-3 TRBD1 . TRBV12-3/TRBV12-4 TGTGCCAGCAGCTCCAATACCCCGAAACACAGGGGAGTCGGCACAGATACGCAGTATTTT CASSSNTPKHRGVGTDTQYF
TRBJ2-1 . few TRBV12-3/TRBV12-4 TGTGCCAGCAGTCTCACTATCATATACAATGAGCAGTTCTTC CASSLTIIYNEQFF
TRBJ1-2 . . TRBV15 TGTGCCACCAGCAGAGCTGGCGGTAACTATGGCTACACCTTC CATSRAGGNYGYTF
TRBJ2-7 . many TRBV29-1 TGCAGCGTTGTTCGGGGAACCTACGAGCAGTACTTC CSVVRGTYEQYF
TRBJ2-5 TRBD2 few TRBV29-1 TGCACTGCCGGGGGGCAAGAGACCCAGTACTTC CTAGGQETQYF
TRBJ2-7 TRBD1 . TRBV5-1 TGCGCCAGCAGGGACGACAGGGTTGATATCTACGAGCAGTACTTC CASRDDRVDIYEQYF